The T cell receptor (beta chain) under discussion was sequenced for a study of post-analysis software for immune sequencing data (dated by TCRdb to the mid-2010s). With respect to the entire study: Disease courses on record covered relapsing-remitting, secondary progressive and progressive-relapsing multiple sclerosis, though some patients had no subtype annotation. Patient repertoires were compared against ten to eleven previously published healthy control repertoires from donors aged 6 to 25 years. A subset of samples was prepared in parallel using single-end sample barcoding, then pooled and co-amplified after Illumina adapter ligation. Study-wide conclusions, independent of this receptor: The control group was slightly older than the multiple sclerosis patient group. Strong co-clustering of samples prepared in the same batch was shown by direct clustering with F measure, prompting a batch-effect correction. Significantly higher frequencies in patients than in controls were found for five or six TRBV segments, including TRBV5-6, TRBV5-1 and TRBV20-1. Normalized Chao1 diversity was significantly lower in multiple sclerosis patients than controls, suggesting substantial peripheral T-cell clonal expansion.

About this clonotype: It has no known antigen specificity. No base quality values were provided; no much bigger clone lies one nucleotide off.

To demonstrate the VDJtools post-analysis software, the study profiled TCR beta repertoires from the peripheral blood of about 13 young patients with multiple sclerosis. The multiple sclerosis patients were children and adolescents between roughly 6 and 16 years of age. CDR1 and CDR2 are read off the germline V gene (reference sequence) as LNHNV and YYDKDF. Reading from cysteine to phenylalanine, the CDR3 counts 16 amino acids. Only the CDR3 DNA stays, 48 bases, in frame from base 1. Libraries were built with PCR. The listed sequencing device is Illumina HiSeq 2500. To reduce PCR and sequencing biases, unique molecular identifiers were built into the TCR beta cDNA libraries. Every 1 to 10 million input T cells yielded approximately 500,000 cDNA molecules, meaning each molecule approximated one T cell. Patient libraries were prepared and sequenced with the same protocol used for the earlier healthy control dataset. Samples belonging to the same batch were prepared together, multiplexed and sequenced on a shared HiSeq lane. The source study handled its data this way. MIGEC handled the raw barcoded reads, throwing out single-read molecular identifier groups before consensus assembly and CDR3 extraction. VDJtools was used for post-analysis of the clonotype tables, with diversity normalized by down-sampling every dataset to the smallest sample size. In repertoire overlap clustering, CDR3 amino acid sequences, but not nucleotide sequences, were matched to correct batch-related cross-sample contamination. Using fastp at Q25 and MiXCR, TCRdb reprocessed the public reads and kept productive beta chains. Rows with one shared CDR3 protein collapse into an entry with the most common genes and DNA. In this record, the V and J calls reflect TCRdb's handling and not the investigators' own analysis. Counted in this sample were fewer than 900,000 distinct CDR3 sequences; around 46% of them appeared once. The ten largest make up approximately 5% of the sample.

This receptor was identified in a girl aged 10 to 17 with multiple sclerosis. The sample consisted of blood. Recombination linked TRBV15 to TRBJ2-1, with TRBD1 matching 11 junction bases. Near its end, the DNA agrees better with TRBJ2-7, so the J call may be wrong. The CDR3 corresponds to CATSRAVGTGGYEQYF. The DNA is TGTGCCACCAGCAGAGCGGTTGGGACAGGGGGCTACGAGCAGTACTTC.